Listed below are T cell receptor beta chains from one sample, sequenced in a study of radiotherapy plus CTLA-4 blockade in lung cancer. Profiled with immunoSEQ multiplex PCR; TCRdb holds only in-frame clones, not every one. The repertoire holds tens of thousands of clones, approximately 80% seen once, with about 2.5% in the top ten. Sequenced here: peripheral blood, sampled from a patient treated with radiotherapy plus ipilimumab. The receptors come from a human donor with non-small cell lung cancer whose response to radiotherapy plus ipilimumab could not be evaluated. Both conserved end residues are part of each CDR3. A D gene is named only where the DNA matches it firmly. Only part of the rows carry a size: once, few, many, or a class if the clone is expanded.

D: .; V: TRBV7-9; length: 14; J: TRBJ2-1; size: .; CDR3: CASSARGIYNEQFF
D: TRBD1; V: TRBV18; length: 17; J: TRBJ1-5; size: once; CDR3: CASSPLPRGQSNQPQHF
D: .; V: TRBV5-6; length: 15; J: TRBJ1-1; size: .; CDR3: CASSPLGGVGTEAFF
D: TRBD2; V: TRBV6-5; length: 14; J: TRBJ2-5; size: .; CDR3: CASSVLLAGETQYF
D: .; V: TRBV11-2; length: 13; J: TRBJ2-7; size: .; CDR3: CASSLLRVSEQYF
D: .; V: TRBV5-4; length: 15; J: TRBJ1-2; size: few; CDR3: CASSIDYSGGNGYTF
D: TRBD1; V: TRBV6-5; length: 14; J: TRBJ2-3; size: .; CDR3: CASSDQGAGRTQYF
D: TRBD1; V: TRBV11-2; length: 14; J: TRBJ1-1; size: .; CDR3: CASSLTGGRTEAFF
D: TRBD1; V: TRBV7-8; length: 15; J: TRBJ1-1; size: .; CDR3: CASSSRGAINTEAFF
D: TRBD1; V: TRBV2; length: 15; J: TRBJ1-2; size: few; CDR3: CASSEGAGGIYGYTF
D: .; V: TRBV5-6; length: 13; J: TRBJ2-5; size: .; CDR3: CASSQIGGQTQYF
D: .; V: TRBV7-9; length: 17; J: TRBJ2-1; size: .; CDR3: CASSQGLSLNTYNEQLF
D: TRBD1; V: TRBV15; length: 18; J: TRBJ2-7; size: .; CDR3: CATSRDRDRGFPSYEQYF
D: TRBD1; V: TRBV5-4; length: 14; J: TRBJ2-3; size: .; CDR3: CASSTTGGTDTQYF
D: TRBD1; V: TRBV30; length: 12; J: TRBJ1-6; size: .; CDR3: CAWSYRGSPLHF
D: .; V: TRBV7-2; length: 13; J: TRBJ1-2; size: .; CDR3: CASSLLAGGGYTF
D: TRBD2; V: TRBV9; length: 17; J: TRBJ2-3; size: few; CDR3: CASSLGLAGGVTDTQYF
D: .; V: TRBV19; length: 14; J: TRBJ1-2; size: .; CDR3: CASSIQGYTKGYTF
D: TRBD1; V: TRBV28; length: 15; J: TRBJ1-2; size: .; CDR3: CASSLPLRDRDGYTF
D: TRBD1; V: TRBV28; length: 16; J: TRBJ2-5; size: .; CDR3: CASSPVGTGGTETQYF
D: TRBD2; V: TRBV7-8; length: 12; J: TRBJ2-7; size: .; CDR3: CASRGGANEQYF
D: .; V: TRBV4-3; length: 16; J: TRBJ1-4; size: .; CDR3: CASSQERGATNEKLFF
D: TRBD1; V: TRBV5-4; length: 16; J: TRBJ2-7; size: .; CDR3: CASSPGPGQGTYEQYF